The 22 T cell receptor beta chains presented below share a single source sample, sequenced in a study of blood T cell repertoires in COVID-19. Using immunoSEQ multiplex PCR, the repertoire was profiled, and TCRdb retains in-frame clones only, with some absent. The sample shows about 250,000 clones, roughly 87% of them seen only once. The sequencing sample was made of peripheral blood. Every receptor here comes from a man aged 18-30 years with active or convalescent COVID-19.

V usage is TRBV15 and J usage is TRBJ1-1; 7 bases agree with TRBD1. This CDR3 is 15 amino acids long. Germline V gene sequence: CDR1 LNHNV, CDR2 YYDKDF (reference sequence). V was clipped by 5 bases and J by 4 bases; unmatched bases: 10. In nucleotides, the CDR3 is TGTGCCACCAGCTTGTCGTACAGGGGAGGCACTGAAGCTTTCTTT. Protein sequence: CATSLSYRGGTEAFF.

Only a few counts were recorded for this clone. CDR3 loop: CASSLAQGAVNYGYTF. CDR3 DNA sequence: TGCGCCAGCAGCTTGGCCCAGGGGGCGGTAAACTATGGCTACACCTTC. The chain recombines TRBV5-1 with TRBJ1-2, with 8 bases lining up with TRBD1. The V gene's germline CDR1 is SGHRS and CDR2 YFSETQ. J was trimmed by 2 bases and V by 0 bases; bases with no gene match: 6. This CDR3 contains 16 residues.

This clone was counted only a few times. The V call is TRBV9, the J call TRBJ2-7; weak D call: TRBD2 (6 bases). The CDR3 totals 14 residues. V was pared by 0 bases and J by 3 bases, with 10 bases between. The germline V gene encodes CDR1 SGDLS and CDR2 YYNGEE. CDR3 amino acids: CASSVAAGSYEQYF. Written as DNA, the CDR3 is TGTGCCAGCAGCGTAGCTGCCGGGAGCTACGAGCAGTACTTC. The whole variable domain, filled in from reference TRBV9 and TRBJ2-7, reads DSGVTQTPKHLITATGQRVTLRCSPRSGDLSVYWYQQSLDQGLQFLIQYYNGEERAKGNILERFSAQQFPDLHSELNLSSLELGDSALYFCASSVAAGSYEQYFGPGTRLTVT.

J is TRBJ1-1 and V is TRBV11-2; D is ambiguous. The CDR3 loop spans 14 amino acids. V lost 5 bases and J lost 6, with 16 bases in between. The germline V gene has CDR1 SGHAT and CDR2 FQNNGV. This CDR3 is CASSPGFREAEAFF. The CDR3 DNA follows: TGTGCCAGCAGCCCGGGATTTCGGGAGGCTGAAGCTTTCTTT.

V and J are TRBV10-3 and TRBJ2-1, with 10 bases fitting TRBD2. The CDR3 runs to 17 residues. Germline V CDR1 and CDR2: ENHRY, SYGVKD. J gave up 3 bases and V 7 bases, and 12 bases lay outside the gene matches. The CDR3 DNA is TGTGCCATCACCCCAGGTAGGACTAGCGGACACTACAATGAGCAGTTCTTC. Its translation: CAITPGRTSGHYNEQFF.

The chain couples TRBV28 to TRBJ2-1, with D perhaps TRBD2 (7 bases). The CDR3 covers 14 residues. The V gene lost 7 bases and the J gene lost 4 bases, with 14 bases spanning the gap. The V gene's germline CDR1 is MDHEN and CDR2 SYDVKM. In DNA, the CDR3 is TGTGCCAGCACGGGGGGCAGGGGTTACAATGAGCAGTTCTTC. Protein sequence: CASTGGRGYNEQFF.

In DNA form, the CDR3 reads TGTGCCAGCAGCTCTCGTGACATCTATGGCTACACCTTC. Protein: CASSSRDIYGYTF. J is TRBJ1-2 and V is TRBV28, with D unclear. This CDR3 has 13 amino acids. V was cut by 6 bases and J by 4 bases, with 12 bases left in between. Germline CDR1 MDHEN, CDR2 SYDVKM.

This chain connects TRBV6-6 to TRBJ2-1; no firm D call. The length of the CDR3 is 14 residues. Trimming took off 5 bases at V and 4 bases at J, with 12 bases between the two ends. The germline CDR1 and CDR2 sequences are MNHNY and SVGAGI (reference sequence). The CDR3 DNA reads TGTGCCAGCAGTACCCCGACAAGGTACAATGAGCAGTTCTTC. Its translation is CASSTPTRYNEQFF.

The chain's CDR3 is CASSTPRTSSSYNEQFF. Written as DNA, the CDR3 is TGTGCCAGCAGCACCCCCCGGACATCGAGCTCCTACAATGAGCAGTTCTTC. This sequence joins TRBV9 and TRBJ2-1, with a weak D call TRBD1 (5 bases). The CDR3 is 17 residues long. Trimming removed 4 bases from V and 0 bases from J, with 17 bases in between. Germline CDR1 is SGDLS and CDR2 is YYNGEE.

This clone was observed a few times. Here the CDR3 DNA reads TGCGCCACCGACAGGAGGTCCTATAGCAATCAGCCCCAGCATTTT. It specifies CATDRRSYSNQPQHF. This chain joins TRBV5-1 and TRBJ1-5; TRBD1 might be the D (6 bases). Germline V gene data show CDR1 as SGHRS and CDR2 as YFSETQ. The CDR3 runs 15 residues. V shed 9 bases and J shed 0 bases, with 16 bases lying between them.

About this clone itself: Other DNA sequences within the sample encode an identical CDR3. The V and J genes are TRBV6-2 or TRBV6-3 and TRBJ2-5, with 11 bases lining up with TRBD2. The CDR3 totals 15 residues. The germline V gene has CDR1 MNHEY and CDR2 SVGEGT. The junction had 7 bases not matched to a gene; V was cut back by 6 bases and J by 4 bases. CDR3 nucleotide sequence: TGTGCCAGCAGCCCCCGGACTAGCGGGCGAGAGACCCAGTACTTC. Amino acid sequence: CASSPRTSGRETQYF.

The V call is TRBV10-3, the J call TRBJ2-6; the D gene is possibly TRBD1 (6 bases). The V and J ends lost 4 bases and 2 bases respectively, with 9 bases between them. The CDR3 sequence is 15 residues long. From germline, CDR1 is ENHRY and CDR2 SYGVKD. The CDR3 spells CAISGAGAGANVLTF. For the CDR3, the DNA is TGTGCCATCAGTGGAGCAGGGGCTGGGGCCAACGTCCTGACTTTC.

The chain is built from TRBV19 and TRBJ1-1; possible D gene TRBD1, 5 bases. The CDR3 covers 13 residues. The V end lost 10 bases, the J end lost 7 bases, and 19 bases lay between the germline ends. Germline-derived CDR1 and CDR2 are LNHDA and SQIVND (reference sequence). CDR3 DNA sequence: TGTGCCACGAAAGGGGCCATCCCTTTTGAAGCTTTCTTT. Amino acids: CATKGAIPFEAFF.

The chain has TRBV5-1 and TRBJ1-3, with a possible D match to TRBD1 (6 bases). V gave up 4 bases and J gave up 4 bases, with 12 bases separating them. Germline V CDR1 and CDR2: SGHRS, YFSETQ. There are 14 residues in the CDR3. The CDR3 nucleotides are TGCGCCAGCAGCGGCGAGGGGGTAGGAAACACCATATATTTT. This encodes CASSGEGVGNTIYF.

This clone was seen at least ten times. The chain is built from TRBV7-2 and TRBJ1-5; D is unresolved. Germline V gene data show CDR1 as SGHTA and CDR2 as FQGNSA. The CDR3 loop spans 12 amino acids. V lost 2 bases and J 7 bases, leaving 6 bases between the germline ends. CDR3 sequence reads: CASSLYAQPQHF. CDR3 in DNA: TGTGCCAGCAGCTTATACGCGCAGCCCCAGCATTTT. The full variable domain, rest sourced from reference TRBV7-2 and TRBJ1-5, is GAGVSQSPSNKVTEKGKDVELRCDPISGHTALYWYRQSLGQGLEFLIYFQGNSAPDKSGLPSDRFSAERTGGSVSTLTIQRTQQEDSAVYLCASSLYAQPQHFGDGTRLSIL.

V usage is TRBV4-3 and J usage is TRBJ1-3; no definite D call. Germline CDR1 and CDR2: LGHNA and YSLEER. The CDR3 runs 15 residues. The ends were cut back, 2 bases at V and 4 bases at J, with 12 bases in the middle. The CDR3 reads CASSQIGSLGNTIYF. For the CDR3, the DNA is TGCGCCAGCAGCCAAATCGGGTCTCTGGGAAACACCATATATTTT.

The chain employs TRBV5-1 and TRBJ2-1; 12 nucleotides agree with TRBD2. The CDR3 has 18 amino acids. In germline, CDR1 is SGHRS, CDR2 YFSETQ. The trim removed 4 bases at V and 9 bases at J, leaving 17 bases unmatched. Here the CDR3 DNA reads TGCGCCAGCAGCCACCCCGCTAGCGGGGGGGTGGCAACAGTTGAGCAGTTCTTC. This gives the protein CASSHPASGGVATVEQFF.

The rearrangement links TRBV19 to TRBJ2-1; 9 bases fit TRBD2. CDR3 size: 18 residues. J was trimmed by 0 bases and V by 5 bases; bases with no gene match: 11. CDR1 LNHDA and CDR2 SQIVND come from the germline V gene (reference sequence). The CDR3 loop is CASSGGLATIASYNEQFF. The CDR3 DNA is TGTGCCAGTAGTGGGGGACTAGCAACCATTGCCTCCTACAATGAGCAGTTCTTC.

The chain is built from TRBV7-3 and TRBJ1-2, with 8 bases fitting TRBD1. This CDR3 region has 16 residues. With 6 bases clipped from V and 6 bases from J, the junction kept 15 bases outside the gene matches. Germline values: CDR1 SGHTA, CDR2 FQGTGA. The CDR3 DNA reads as TGTGCCAGCAGACTTAAGGCAGGGGGCGGTTTTCATGGCTACACCTTC. Translation: CASRLKAGGGFHGYTF.

This clone was seen a handful of times. The rearrangement uses TRBV6-4 and TRBJ2-1; TRBD1 matches 8 bases. The CDR3 totals 14 residues. The V segment lost 4 bases and the J segment 9 bases; nucleotides outside the gene matches: 8. Germline assignment: CDR1 MRHNA and CDR2 SNTAGT. CDR3 sequence (DNA): TGTGCCAGCAGTGTGCAGGGGGCTATTACTGAGCAGTTCTTC. Amino acid sequence: CASSVQGAITEQFF.

The chain carries TRBV7-3 and TRBJ2-2, with D unclear. Trimming stripped 5 bases from V and 2 bases from J, with 6 bases between. The CDR3 length is 13 residues. CDR1 and CDR2 from the germline V gene are SGHTA and FQGTGA. The CDR3 loop reads CASSQSNTGELFF. DNA of the CDR3: TGTGCCAGCAGCCAAAGCAACACCGGGGAGCTGTTTTTT. Full variable domain (remainder filled in from reference TRBV7-3 and TRBJ2-2): GAGVSQTPSNKVTEKGKYVELRCDPISGHTALYWYRQSLGQGPEFLIYFQGTGAADDSGLPNDRFFAVRPEGSVSTLKIQRTERGDSAVYLCASSQSNTGELFFGEGSRLTVL.

The V and J genes are TRBV5-6 and TRBJ1-6; tentatively, D is TRBD1 (6 bases). The germline gives CDR1 SGHDT, CDR2 YYEEEE. V lost 4 bases and J lost 8, with 19 bases in between. The CDR3 runs to 16 residues. The CDR3 bases are TGTGCCAGCAGCACAGGGTGGGGGGGGAATTATTCACCCCTCCACTTT. Its protein product is CASSTGWGGNYSPLHF.